These 20 T cell receptor beta chains came from one sample sequenced in a study of blood T cell repertoires in COVID-19 (dated by TCRdb to 2018 to 2020). Library generation was performed with the immunoSEQ multiplex PCR assay. As stored in TCRdb, this immuneACCESS dataset retains in-frame rearrangements with V and J assigned. A fraction of the clones does not appear; measured against another copy, unresolved V genes explain less than half of the discrepancy, and the remainder lacks a known reason. The table for this sample lists a few hundred thousand clones; 84% of them were counted only once. Of the sample, approximately 2% is held by the ten largest clones. Sequencing was carried out using peripheral blood. All receptors come from a man aged 35 to 55 who had recovered from COVID-19.

The V and J genes are TRBV28 and TRBJ2-7; 7 nucleotides align to TRBD1. Germline V gene sequence: CDR1 MDHEN, CDR2 SYDVKM. Trimming cost V 6 bases and J 4 bases; bases outside gene matches: 12. The CDR3 totals 15 residues. CDR3 protein: CASRPPGDSSYEQYF. In nucleotides, the CDR3 is TGTGCCAGCAGACCCCCCGGGGACAGCTCATACGAGCAGTACTTC. Full variable domain (remainder filled in from reference TRBV28 and TRBJ2-7): DVKVTQSSRYLVKRTGEKVFLECVQDMDHENMFWYRQDPGLGLRLIYFSYDVKMKEKGDIPEGYSVSREKKERFSLILESASTNQTSMYLCASRPPGDSSYEQYFGPGTRLTVT.

The V call is TRBV6-4, the J call TRBJ2-1; D may be TRBD1 (6 bases). Per germline, CDR1 MRHNA and CDR2 SNTAGT. V was trimmed by 8 bases and J by 7 bases, leaving 15 bases between them. CDR3 length: 13 residues. The chain's CDR3 is CASLDRLLNEQFF. The CDR3, as DNA: TGTGCCAGCTTGGACAGACTCCTGAATGAGCAGTTCTTC.

The chain carries TRBV11-2 and TRBJ1-2; D is possibly TRBD1 (6 bases). Germline V gene lookup returns CDR1 SGHAT and CDR2 FQNNGV. The CDR3 loop spans 15 amino acids. The V end lost 3 bases, the J end lost 7 bases, and 18 bases lay between the germline ends. CDR3 nucleotides: TGTGCCAGCAGCTTGGGGGATGACAGGTCCGCTGGCTACACCTTC. Protein product: CASSLGDDRSAGYTF.

This clone appeared once. The gene calls are TRBV20-1 and TRBJ1-2, with a possible D match to TRBD1 (5 bases). Trimming left V 5 bases short and J 5 bases short, with 12 bases between. The CDR3 runs 12 residues. Germline V gives CDR1 DFQATT, CDR2 SNEGSKA (reference sequence). The chain's CDR3 is CSAGASGYGYTF. CDR3 nucleotide sequence: TGCAGTGCTGGTGCGTCAGGGTATGGCTACACCTTC.

The chain combines TRBV7-2 with TRBJ2-2; 8 bases line up with TRBD2. Germline loops: CDR1 SGHTA, CDR2 FQGNSA. Trimming removed 5 bases from V and 0 bases from J; junction bases left unmatched: 2. CDR3 length: 15 residues. In DNA, the CDR3 is TGTGCCAGCAGCGCACTAGCGGCGAACACCGGGGAGCTGTTTTTT. It codes for CASSALAANTGELFF.

This clone was detected a few times. V is TRBV11-2 and J is TRBJ1-1; maybe TRBD1 (5 bases). CDR3 length: 16 amino acids. Trimming left V 6 bases short and J 3 bases short, with 20 bases between. Germline-derived CDR1 and CDR2 are SGHAT and FQNNGV. The CDR3 bases are TGTGCCAGCAGTCTTGGTCGGGGGTTCGTCGACACTGAAGCTTTCTTT. Amino acid sequence: CASSLGRGFVDTEAFF.

The chain recombines TRBV11-2 with TRBJ2-1, with 13 bases matching TRBD2. CDR1 is SGHAT and CDR2 is FQNNGV in the germline V gene. CDR3 size: 17 residues. V lost 2 bases and J lost 7; bases outside the gene matches: 8. CDR3: CASSLRRLAGGLNEQFF. The DNA of the CDR3 is TGTGCCAGCAGCTTACGCAGACTAGCGGGAGGATTGAATGAGCAGTTCTTC.

The genes are TRBV7-2 and TRBJ2-7; 7 bases line up with TRBD1. V lost 5 bases and J lost 4; bases outside the gene matches: 11. CDR1 is SGHTA, CDR2 FQGNSA, per germline. CDR3 length: 15 residues. The CDR3 DNA reads as TGTGCCAGCAGCCTCCGGGAAGGGGGCGTATACGAGCAGTACTTC. Amino acid sequence: CASSLREGGVYEQYF.

The chain uses TRBV5-6 and TRBJ2-1, with unresolved D. Germline CDR1 SGHDT, CDR2 YYEEEE. V lost 1 base, J lost 0 bases, and 8 bases lay in between. The CDR3 has 15 residues. Here the CDR3 DNA reads TGTGCCAGCAGCTTGAGACTGAACTCCTACAATGAGCAGTTCTTC. Its protein is CASSLRLNSYNEQFF.

The rearrangement joins TRBV5-6 to TRBJ2-1; 9 nucleotides align to TRBD2. The germline V gene has CDR1 SGHDT and CDR2 YYEEEE. The V segment lost 2 bases and the J segment 10 bases; nucleotides outside the gene matches: 10. The CDR3 consists of 15 residues. The CDR3 bases are TGTGCCAGCAGCTTATCTGCGGGGGGGCCTCGGGAGCAGTTCTTC. Translating it yields CASSLSAGGPREQFF.

The chain carries TRBV11-2 and TRBJ2-1; D unresolved. Germline CDR1 SGHAT, CDR2 FQNNGV. This CDR3 is 14 amino acids long. The V gene lost 1 base and the J gene lost 9 bases, with 13 bases spanning the gap. CDR3 loop: CASSLGSVAAEQFF. CDR3 DNA: TGTGCCAGCAGCTTAGGGTCCGTAGCCGCTGAGCAGTTCTTC.

This clone was found once. This chain connects TRBV11-2 to TRBJ2-2, with D perhaps matching TRBD2 (5 bases). The CDR3 covers 15 residues. Trimming stripped 6 bases from V and 4 bases from J, with 15 bases between. CDR1 and CDR2 from the germline V gene are SGHAT and FQNNGV. Here the CDR3 DNA reads TGTGCCAGCAGACAAACTAGTGCGGTCACCGGGGAGCTGTTTTTT. This encodes CASRQTSAVTGELFF.

The gene calls are TRBV6-5 and TRBJ1-4; TRBD1 matches at 10 bases. Germline V gene sequence: CDR1 MNHEY, CDR2 SVGAGI. The V gene end was trimmed by 4 bases and the J gene end by 5 bases; junction bases not matched to a gene: 4. The CDR3 loop spans 15 amino acids. CDR3 bases: TGTGCCAGCAGTTCCGCGGGACAGGGGAATGAAAAACTGTTTTTT. Its protein product is CASSSAGQGNEKLFF.

This chain connects TRBV10-1 to TRBJ2-5; TRBD1 matches 9 bases. In germline, CDR1 is WNHNN, CDR2 SYGVQD (reference sequence). Losses at the gene ends were 2 bases for V and 4 bases for J; bases not matched to a gene: 8. This CDR3 comprises 16 residues. In DNA, the CDR3 is TGCGCCAGCAGTGAGCCGGGGACAGGGAATCGAGAGACCCAGTACTTC. Amino acids: CASSEPGTGNRETQYF.

The chain recombines TRBV5-1 with TRBJ2-5; no clear D gene. The CDR3 sequence is 16 residues long. From germline, CDR1 is SGHRS and CDR2 YFSETQ. Trimming cost V 4 bases and J 1 base, with 17 bases left between them. CDR3 nucleotides: TGCGCCAGCAGCGCCACGGCGTTTAGCCCCCAAGAGACCCAGTACTTC. Translated: CASSATAFSPQETQYF.

This clone was detected only a few times. The V and J genes are TRBV5-1 and TRBJ1-6; D is unresolved. CDR3 length: 14 residues. Germline-derived CDR1 and CDR2 are SGHRS and YFSETQ. Trimming stripped 0 bases from V and 11 bases from J, with 12 bases between. In nucleotides, the CDR3 is TGCGCCAGCAGCTTGGGGGAGGGAGTTACACCCCTCCACTTT. Protein product: CASSLGEGVTPLHF.

The chain links TRBV6-5 to TRBJ2-5, with 7 bases aligning to TRBD1. CDR1 is MNHEY, CDR2 SVGAGI, per germline. The CDR3 contains 14 residues. V trimming: 2 bases; J trimming: 4 bases; junction bases outside the gene matches: 4. The CDR3 here is CASSYTTGRETQYF. CDR3 DNA sequence: TGTGCCAGCAGTTACACGACAGGGAGAGAGACCCAGTACTTC.

V gene TRBV6-7 combines with J gene TRBJ1-1, with 7 bases that match TRBD1. TRBV6-7 qualifies as an ORF whose function is uncertain. This CDR3 spans 14 amino acids. Losses at the gene ends were 6 bases for V and 0 bases for J; bases not matched to a gene: 4. The CDR3 nucleotides read TGTGCCAGCAGAAGGGACAGAATGAACACTGAAGCTTTCTTT. This codes for CASRRDRMNTEAFF.

The chain links TRBV4-3 to TRBJ1-1; D gene unclear. V was pared by 0 bases and J by 5 bases, with 10 bases between. Germline lookup yields CDR1 LGHNA and CDR2 YSLEER. The CDR3 spans 14 residues. The CDR3 coding sequence is TGCGCCAGCAGCCAAGATCGGTCGGGGACTGAAGCTTTCTTT. Amino acids: CASSQDRSGTEAFF.

The gene calls are TRBV25-1 and TRBJ1-2, with 7 positions matching TRBD1. This CDR3 is built from 14 residues. Trimming at V came to 3 bases and at J to 3 bases, leaving 4 bases not matched to a gene. CDR1 is MGHDK and CDR2 is SYGVNS in the germline V gene. The CDR3 loop is CASSDAGTDYGYTF. In nucleotides, the CDR3 is TGTGCCAGCAGTGATGCCGGGACAGACTATGGCTACACCTTC.